The text below deals with one T cell receptor beta chain. Libraries were prepared by immunoSEQ multiplex PCR; TCRdb keeps only in-frame clonotypes and omits some of them. The sample carries nearly 60,000 clones, about 89% recorded once. Between the trimmed V and J ends, which lost 2 bases and 6 bases, there was a span of 17 bases. The CDR3 consists of 15 residues. Germline CDR1 reads SGHTA; CDR2 reads FQGNSA. This record belongs to a study of T cell changes during pregnancy in multiple sclerosis. The V gene is TRBV7-2, the J gene TRBJ2-7, with D unresolved. Specimen: CD4+ T cells from peripheral blood mononuclear cells, collected after pregnancy. This TCR was sampled from a female donor in good health, enrolled as a control in a pregnancy study. CDR3: CASSLPLLEYSEQYF. In DNA form, the CDR3 reads TGTGCCAGCAGCTTACCCCTACTCGAATATTCCGAGCAGTACTTC.